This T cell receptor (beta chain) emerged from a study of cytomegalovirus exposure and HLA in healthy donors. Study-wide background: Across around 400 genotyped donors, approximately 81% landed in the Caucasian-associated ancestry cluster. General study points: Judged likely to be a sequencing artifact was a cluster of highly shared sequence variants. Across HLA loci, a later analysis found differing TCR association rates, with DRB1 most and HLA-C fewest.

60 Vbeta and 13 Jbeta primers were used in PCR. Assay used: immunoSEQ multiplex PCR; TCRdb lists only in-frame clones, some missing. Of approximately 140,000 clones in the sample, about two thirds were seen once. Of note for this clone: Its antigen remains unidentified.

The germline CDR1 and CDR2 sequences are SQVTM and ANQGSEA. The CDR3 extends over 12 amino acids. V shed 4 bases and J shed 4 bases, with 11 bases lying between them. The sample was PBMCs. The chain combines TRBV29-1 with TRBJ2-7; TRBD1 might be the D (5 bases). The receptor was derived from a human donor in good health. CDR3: CSVGQSYYEQYF. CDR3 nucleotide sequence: TGCAGCGTTGGACAGTCTTATTACGAGCAGTACTTC.